Each of the 27 T cell receptor beta chains below was sequenced from the same sample in a study of blood T cells in healthy people across ages. A J-beta primer mix and a sample-barcoded 5' primer were used in a second PCR of roughly 6 to 11 cycles. A single record per CDR3 protein comes from TCRdb applying MiXCR to the 5' RACE reads. The table includes 1,500,000 or so distinct CDR3 sequences, under 55% detected once. The sequencing sample was made of blood. Receptors were obtained from a woman under 30 in good health.

The gene calls are TRBV12-3 or TRBV12-4 and TRBJ2-2, with unresolved D. The CDR3 totals 11 residues. V was shortened by 5 bases and J by 7 bases, with 5 bases between the two germline ends. The CDR3 spells CASSPHGELFF. CDR3 DNA: TGTGCCAGCAGTCCACACGGGGAGCTGTTTTTT.

This clonotype turned up a few times. The genes are TRBV3-1 and TRBJ2-1; the match to TRBD2 covers 11 bases. V trimming: 4 bases; J trimming: 7 bases; junction bases outside the gene matches: 15. The CDR3 covers 18 residues. Germline lookup yields CDR1 LGHDT and CDR2 YNNKEL (reference sequence). The CDR3 sequence is CASSPTHSGRGGINEQFF. The DNA of the CDR3 is TGTGCCAGCAGCCCCACCCATAGCGGGAGGGGAGGGATAAATGAGCAGTTCTTC.

This rearrangement joins TRBV15 to TRBJ2-1; the D gene is possibly TRBD1 (5 bases). The CDR3 contains 15 residues. CDR1 and CDR2 (germline): LNHNV, YYDKDF (reference sequence). V lost 0 bases and J 4 bases, leaving 10 bases between the germline ends. DNA for the CDR3: TGTGCCACCAGCAGAGATGCAGGGCCATACAATGAGCAGTTCTTC. It is translated as CATSRDAGPYNEQFF.

The chain uses TRBV2 and TRBJ1-5, with 7 bases identical to TRBD1. Germline CDR1 and CDR2: SNHLY and FYNNEI. The length of the CDR3 is 14 residues. V trimming: 6 bases; J trimming: 2 bases; junction bases outside the gene matches: 4. CDR3 protein: CASRGDSGNQPQHF. The CDR3 nucleotides are TGTGCCAGCAGGGGGGACAGTGGCAATCAGCCCCAGCATTTT. Full variable domain (missing parts from reference TRBV2 and TRBJ1-5): EPEVTQTPSHQVTQMGQEVILRCVPISNHLYFYWYRQILGQKVEFLVSFYNNEISEKSEIFDDQFSVERPDGSNFTLKIRSTKLEDSAMYFCASRGDSGNQPQHFGDGTRLSIL.

In this sample, this clonotype turned up a few times. This rearrangement joins TRBV12-3 or TRBV12-4 to TRBJ1-1; tentatively, D is TRBD1 (6 bases). Between the trimmed V and J ends, which lost 7 bases and 3 bases, there was a span of 27 bases. The CDR3 totals 18 residues. The CDR3 DNA reads TGTGCCAGCAATCCTCTGAAAAGGGGGGGGCGACGGGACACTGAAGCTTTCTTT. Protein product: CASNPLKRGGRRDTEAFF.

The J gene is TRBJ1-2, the V gene TRBV4-1, with a possible D match to TRBD1 (6 bases). CDR1 is MGHRA and CDR2 is YSYEKL in the germline V gene. Trimming shortened V by 0 bases and J by 7 bases, and 15 bases separated the two germline ends. The CDR3 consists of 15 residues. The CDR3 DNA follows: TGCGCCAGCAGCCAAGATCGGGGGGGGCTTGGTGGCTACACCTTC. It specifies CASSQDRGGLGGYTF.

This clonotype was seen ten or more times. The V gene is TRBV2, the J gene TRBJ2-3; D is unclear. Germline values: CDR1 SNHLY, CDR2 FYNNEI. V was trimmed by 0 bases and J by 3 bases, leaving 7 bases between them. CDR3 length: 14 residues. The CDR3 loop reads CASSEAGWTDTQYF. Here the CDR3 DNA reads TGTGCCAGCAGTGAAGCAGGGTGGACAGATACGCAGTATTTT. Full variable domain (rest looked up from reference TRBV2 and TRBJ2-3): EPEVTQTPSHQVTQMGQEVILRCVPISNHLYFYWYRQILGQKVEFLVSFYNNEISEKSEIFDDQFSVERPDGSNFTLKIRSTKLEDSAMYFCASSEAGWTDTQYFGPGTRLTVL.

J is TRBJ2-4 and V is TRBV7-2; D may be TRBD2 (5 bases). Trimming cost V 0 bases and J 13 bases, with 16 bases left between them. The length of the CDR3 is 14 residues. Looked up from germline, CDR1 is SGHTA and CDR2 is FQGNSA. CDR3 coding DNA: TGTGCCAGCAGCTTAGCGACCGGGGTGGTGGAGCAGTACTTC. Its protein product is CASSLATGVVEQYF.

A word on this clonotype: Since a much larger clone is just one base distant, this may be a read error. The chain recombines TRBV5-1 with TRBJ1-2; 7 bases are a match to TRBD1. Germline CDR1 is SGHRS and CDR2 is YFSETQ. This CDR3 has 11 amino acids. The CDR3 here is CASILDRGYTF. For the CDR3, the DNA is TGCGCCAGCATCTTGGACAGGGGCTACACCTTC.

CDR3: CASSHTGKNTEAFF. Here the CDR3 DNA reads TGTGCCAGCAGCCACACAGGGAAGAACACTGAAGCTTTCTTT. The chain has TRBV14 and TRBJ1-1, with D possibly TRBD1 on 6 matching bases. V was shortened by 3 bases and J by 1 base, with 9 bases between the two germline ends. CDR3 length: 14 amino acids. CDR1 and CDR2 from the germline V gene are SGHDN and FVKESK.

The genes are TRBV20-1 and TRBJ1-4, with a possible D match to TRBD1 (6 bases). The CDR3 sequence is 13 residues long. The V end lost 2 bases, the J end lost 7 bases, and 11 bases lay between the germline ends. Germline V CDR1 and CDR2: DFQATT, SNEGSKA (reference sequence). The CDR3 loop is CSARNTGSEKLFF. Written as DNA, the CDR3 is TGCAGTGCTAGAAACACAGGGAGTGAAAAACTGTTTTTT.

This clonotype came up many times. The chain recombines TRBV4-1 with TRBJ1-2, with 8 bases fitting TRBD1. V shed 5 bases and J 4 bases; nucleotides not matched to a gene: 6. Germline CDR1 reads MGHRA; CDR2 reads YSYEKL. This CDR3 has 14 amino acids. The CDR3 coding sequence is TGCGCCAGCAGCGCTCAGACAGGGGTCTATGGCTACACCTTC. It translates to CASSAQTGVYGYTF.

This clonotype was detected only a few times. The V call is TRBV10-3, the J call TRBJ1-1; perhaps TRBD1 as D (5 bases). Germline-derived CDR1 and CDR2 are ENHRY and SYGVKD. V was clipped by 6 bases and J by 1 base, with 6 bases between them. The length of the CDR3 is 12 residues. The CDR3 region has the DNA TGTGCCATCAGGACAGCGAACACTGAAGCTTTCTTT. This gives the protein CAIRTANTEAFF.

This clonotype turned up a few times. CDR3 loop: CSARGQAHQPQHF. CDR3 nucleotides: TGCAGTGCTAGAGGACAGGCTCATCAGCCCCAGCATTTT. V is TRBV20-1 and J is TRBJ1-5; weak D call: TRBD1 (6 bases). The germline V gene encodes CDR1 DFQATT and CDR2 SNEGSKA (reference sequence). The V end was cut by 1 base, the J end by 5 bases, with 9 bases between. This CDR3 spans 13 amino acids.

The chain has TRBV3-1 and TRBJ2-4; D gene ambiguous. Germline lookup yields CDR1 LGHDT and CDR2 YNNKEL (reference sequence). The V gene lost 3 bases and the J gene lost 3 bases, with 12 bases spanning the gap. There are 15 residues in the CDR3. The CDR3 spells CASSQSEIGKNIQYF. The CDR3 DNA reads as TGTGCCAGCAGCCAGTCCGAGATCGGCAAAAACATTCAGTACTTC.

This clonotype came up a few times. This rearrangement joins TRBV14 to TRBJ2-6; D is possibly TRBD1 (5 bases). Trimming left V 1 base short and J 0 bases short, with 19 bases between. Germline CDR1 is SGHDN and CDR2 is FVKESK. This CDR3 contains 20 residues. The CDR3, as DNA: TGTGCCAGCAGCCAAGGCTGGGGTAGGGGCCCCAACTCTGGGGCCAACGTCCTGACTTTC. It encodes CASSQGWGRGPNSGANVLTF.

The chain joins TRBV6-5 to TRBJ1-2, with D possibly being TRBD1 (5 bases). Germline values: CDR1 MNHEY, CDR2 SVGAGI. The CDR3 extends over 15 amino acids. Trimming left V 0 bases short and J 6 bases short, with 14 bases between. CDR3 DNA: TGTGCCAGCAGTTACTCGGTCGGGGACGGTGATGGCTACACCTTC. It encodes CASSYSVGDGDGYTF.

This chain joins TRBV29-1 and TRBJ1-1, with a weak D call TRBD1 (5 bases). This CDR3 region has 14 residues. The germline CDR1 and CDR2 sequences are SQVTM and ANQGSEA. V was clipped by 2 bases and J by 0 bases, with 10 bases between them. As DNA, the CDR3 is TGCAGCGTTGAAAGGGGTAACCTGAACACTGAAGCTTTCTTT. This sequence encodes CSVERGNLNTEAFF.

Details on this clonotype: Being one base from a much bigger clone, this may be a read error. This rearrangement joins TRBV27 to TRBJ2-1; 16 nucleotides line up with TRBD2. V was pared by 4 bases and J by 2 bases, with 2 bases of the junction left unmatched. The CDR3 extends over 17 amino acids. Germline V CDR1 and CDR2: MNHEY, SMNVEV (reference sequence). The CDR3 is CASSSGLAGGAYNEQFF. The CDR3 nucleotides read TGTGCCAGCAGTTCGGGACTAGCGGGAGGGGCCTACAATGAGCAGTTCTTC.

This clonotype was counted a few times. The chain couples TRBV4-1 to TRBJ1-5, with no clear D. The CDR3 extends over 15 amino acids. The V gene lost 1 base and the J gene lost 7 bases, with 14 bases spanning the gap. Per the germline V gene, CDR1 is MGHRA and CDR2 is YSYEKL. The CDR3, as DNA: TGCGCCAGCAGCCAAGGGGTTCAGGTTAGGCAGCCCCAGCATTTT. Protein product: CASSQGVQVRQPQHF.

There are a few counts of this clonotype. The V call is TRBV4-3, the J call TRBJ2-7; D tentatively reads TRBD1 or TRBD2 (5 bases each). Germline CDR1 LGHNA, CDR2 YSLEER. V was cut by 3 bases and J by 2 bases, with 14 bases left in between. The CDR3 runs to 15 residues. CDR3 DNA: TGCGCCAGCAGCCAGTACCGGGACGGACCCTACGAGCAGTACTTC. It codes for CASSQYRDGPYEQYF.

This rearrangement joins TRBV9 to TRBJ2-3; TRBD2 matches 7 bases. CDR3 length: 16 amino acids. The germline CDR1 and CDR2 sequences are SGDLS and YYNGEE. Trimming cost V 5 bases and J 0 bases; bases outside gene matches: 9. The CDR3 loop reads CASRAGGGLSTDTQYF. CDR3 nucleotides: TGTGCCAGCAGAGCCGGCGGGGGACTCAGCACAGATACGCAGTATTTT. Drawing the rest from reference TRBV9 and TRBJ2-3, the complete variable domain is DSGVTQTPKHLITATGQRVTLRCSPRSGDLSVYWYQQSLDQGLQFLIQYYNGEERAKGNILERFSAQQFPDLHSELNLSSLELGDSALYFCASRAGGGLSTDTQYFGPGTRLTVL.

This clonotype was seen many times. The chain uses TRBV7-2 and TRBJ2-3, with a tentative D call TRBD2 (5 bases). Trimming removed 2 bases from V and 10 bases from J, with 10 bases in between. This CDR3 comprises 12 residues. Germline V CDR1 and CDR2: SGHTA, FQGNSA. The CDR3 DNA follows: TGTGCCAGCAGCTTATCGACTACTGCGCAGTATTTT. Amino acids: CASSLSTTAQYF.

This chain links TRBV12-5 with TRBJ2-1, with TRBD2 as a possible D gene (6 bases). V was cut by 3 bases and J by 4 bases, with 13 bases left in between. The CDR3 sequence is 15 residues long. Per the germline V gene, CDR1 is LGHNT and CDR2 is FRNRAP. CDR3 coding DNA: TGTGCTAGTGGTTTTGGGGGGACCGTGTACAATGAGCAGTTCTTC. Translated: CASGFGGTVYNEQFF.

This rearrangement joins TRBV6-5 to TRBJ1-1; D might be TRBD1 (5 bases). From germline, CDR1 is MNHEY and CDR2 SVGAGI. The CDR3 is 15 amino acids. V shed 0 bases and J shed 0 bases, with 8 bases lying between them. The CDR3 loop reads CASSYSTVVNTEAFF. For the CDR3, the DNA is TGTGCCAGCAGTTACTCGACAGTCGTGAACACTGAAGCTTTCTTT.

J is TRBJ2-5 and V is TRBV21-1; whether TRBD1, the table's D call, matches the DNA was not checked. TRBV21-1 is assigned pseudogene status. The CDR3 runs to 17 residues. This chain's CDR3 is CASSRGQGATIQETQYF. The DNA for the CDR3 is TGTGCCAGCAGCAGAGGACAGGGGGCGACCATCCAAGAGACCCAGTACTTC.

The rearrangement links TRBV7-2 to TRBJ2-1; TRBD1 matches 9 bases. The germline gives CDR1 SGHTA, CDR2 FQGNSA. The CDR3 covers 17 residues. V lost 6 bases, J lost 1 base, and 10 bases stayed unmatched. The CDR3 region is CASSTKVGQGSYNEQFF. The CDR3 region has the DNA TGTGCCAGCAGTACGAAGGTAGGACAGGGGTCCTACAATGAGCAGTTCTTC.